A single sample is the source of the 14 T cell receptor beta chains below, sequenced in a study of human T cells and chemical hapten exposure. The sample's time point: pre-sensitization, week 0. Regarding treatment: therapeutic diphenylcyclopropenone sensitization with weekly scalp DPC. Each CDR3 protein gets one entry after TCRdb re-called the RACE reads with MiXCR. The sample holds approximately 41,000 distinct CDR3 sequences, about 7.4% seen once. The sample in question was whole blood, obtained in connection with sensitization to the hapten diphenylcyclopropenone (DPC). The receptors were gathered from a woman aged 45-60 years with alopecia areata. Some clones in this sample may be carry-over from other donors' samples.

The J gene is TRBJ1-5, the V gene TRBV5-5; a possible D gene is TRBD1 (5 bases). Trimming removed 0 bases at V and 7 bases at J, with 8 bases between. Germline V gene sequence: CDR1 SGHKS, CDR2 YYEKEE (reference sequence). The CDR3 has 13 residues. CDR3 coding DNA: TGTGCCAGCAGCTTGGCAGGGTTCCAGCCCCAGCATTTT. Its translation: CASSLAGFQPQHF.

This clonotype was seen ten or more times. The chain recombines TRBV4-2 with TRBJ2-1; 12 bases are shared with TRBD2. Germline-derived CDR1 and CDR2 are LGHNA and YNFKEQ. V gave up 8 bases and J gave up 9 bases; unmatched junction bases: 11. This CDR3 comprises 15 residues. The CDR3 nucleotides read TGTGCCAGCGGAAAAAGGGGACTAGCGGGCGTTGAGCAGTTCTTC. It codes for CASGKRGLAGVEQFF.

Notes on this clonotype: A much larger clone lies a single base off, so this may be a read error. The rearrangement uses TRBV28 and TRBJ2-6; no definite D call. Germline CDR1 MDHEN, CDR2 SYDVKM. V was trimmed by 6 bases and J by 2 bases, leaving 14 bases between them. The CDR3 runs to 16 residues. The CDR3 loop is CASSWAQDAGANVLTF. CDR3 coding DNA: TGTGCCAGCAGCTGGGCCCAGGATGCTGGGGCCAACGTCCTGACTTTC. Based on the CDR3 plus reference TRBV28 and TRBJ2-6, the full variable domain is DVKVTQSSRYLVKRTGEKVFLECVQDMDHENMFWYRQDPGLGLRLIYFSYDVKMKEKGDIPEGYSVSREKKERFSLILESASTNQTSMYLCASSWAQDAGANVLTFGAGSRLTVL.

This clonotype was counted at least ten times. CDR3 sequence (DNA): TGTGCCAGCAGCCTGAACAGGGGGGTCCAGAGCACTGAAGCTTTCTTT. This codes for CASSLNRGVQSTEAFF. The chain recombines TRBV6-2 or TRBV6-3 with TRBJ1-1; 8 bases match TRBD1. This CDR3 has 16 residues. V gave up 6 bases and J gave up 4 bases; unmatched junction bases: 13. Germline V gene sequence: CDR1 MNHEY, CDR2 SVGEGT.

This clonotype was detected ten times or more. V is TRBV19 and J is TRBJ2-3; 8 bases are shared with TRBD2. V lost 10 bases and J lost 1; bases outside the gene matches: 13. The CDR3 extends over 16 amino acids. Germline-derived CDR1 and CDR2 are LNHDA and SQIVND (reference sequence). The CDR3 sequence: CATSPGGPWGTDTQYF. The CDR3 region has the DNA TGTGCCACCTCCCCGGGAGGGCCATGGGGCACAGATACGCAGTATTTT.

The sample holds one count of this clonotype. The rearrangement links TRBV3-1 to TRBJ1-1; the D gene is possibly TRBD1 (6 bases). The CDR3 is 16 residues long. With 4 bases removed from V and 5 bases from J, the gap between germline ends came to 20 bases. Germline loops: CDR1 LGHDT, CDR2 YNNKEL (reference sequence). The CDR3 sequence is CASSPHALGGHTEAFF. The CDR3 region has the DNA TGTGCCAGCAGCCCCCACGCCCTTGGGGGGCATACTGAAGCTTTCTTT.

This clonotype was counted a few times. V usage is TRBV11-2 and J usage is TRBJ2-1; 9 bases line up with TRBD2. Trimming at V came to 3 bases and at J to 8 bases, leaving 17 bases not matched to a gene. This CDR3 region has 18 residues. Germline V gives CDR1 SGHAT, CDR2 FQNNGV. CDR3 loop: CASSLVGFSGGRADEQFF. Here the CDR3 DNA reads TGTGCCAGCAGCTTGGTCGGTTTTTCAGGCGGGAGGGCAGATGAGCAGTTCTTC.

This clonotype was seen at least ten times. The rearrangement links TRBV27 to TRBJ2-3; D might be TRBD2 (7 bases). In germline, CDR1 is MNHEY, CDR2 SMNVEV (reference sequence). The length of the CDR3 is 16 residues. The germline V and J ends were trimmed by 7 bases and 3 bases, with 20 bases remaining between them. For the CDR3, the DNA is TGTGCCAGCACCTTGACGGGGGGCGGGAGAACAGATACGCAGTATTTT. Its protein product is CASTLTGGGRTDTQYF.

In its sample, this clonotype was seen a few times. This chain links TRBV25-1 with TRBJ2-2; 7 nucleotides agree with TRBD1. CDR3 length: 15 residues. Germline V CDR1 and CDR2: MGHDK, SYGVNS. Trimming cost V 6 bases and J 0 bases; bases outside gene matches: 4. The CDR3 loop is CASSSGQANTGELFF. In DNA form, the CDR3 reads TGTGCCAGCAGCTCTGGACAGGCGAACACCGGGGAGCTGTTTTTT.

This clonotype was detected many times. The V call is TRBV6-5, the J call TRBJ2-2; D possibly matches TRBD1 or TRBD2 (5 bases each). CDR3 length: 15 amino acids. Trimming left V 2 bases short and J 4 bases short, with 11 bases between. Germline-derived CDR1 and CDR2 are MNHEY and SVGAGI. The CDR3 DNA sequence: TGTGCCAGCAGTTACCGGGACGCAGGCACCGGGGAGCTGTTTTTT. It specifies CASSYRDAGTGELFF.

At least ten counts were recorded for this clonotype. The CDR3 DNA reads TGCGCCAGCAGCTTGGTCCAGGGTACCGGGGAGCTGTTTTTT. Protein product: CASSLVQGTGELFF. The genes are TRBV5-1 and TRBJ2-2; D perhaps matches TRBD1 (5 bases). CDR3 length: 14 residues. Germline V gives CDR1 SGHRS, CDR2 YFSETQ. V lost 0 bases and J lost 5, with 8 bases in between.

This clonotype was detected ten times or more. The rearrangement links TRBV7-9 to TRBJ2-7; 7 bases fit TRBD2. This CDR3 region has 15 residues. V lost 5 bases and J lost 2; bases outside the gene matches: 9. The germline V gene encodes CDR1 SEHNR and CDR2 FQNEAQ (reference sequence). In nucleotides, the CDR3 is TGTGCCAGCAGCCCAATTGGCGGACTAGCCTACGAGCAGTACTTC. As protein: CASSPIGGLAYEQYF.

This clonotype was seen a handful of times. This chain joins TRBV2 and TRBJ1-4; D gene ambiguous. Trimming cost V 3 bases and J 8 bases, with 19 bases left between them. The CDR3 is 16 residues long. Germline assignment: CDR1 SNHLY and CDR2 FYNNEI. CDR3 sequence: CASSESKGPVGEKLFF. CDR3 coding DNA: TGTGCCAGCAGTGAGAGTAAGGGTCCAGTGGGCGAAAAACTGTTTTTT. The full variable domain, in which reference TRBV2 and TRBJ1-4 provide the parts outside the CDR3, is EPEVTQTPSHQVTQMGQEVILRCVPISNHLYFYWYRQILGQKVEFLVSFYNNEISEKSEIFDDQFSVERPDGSNFTLKIRSTKLEDSAMYFCASSESKGPVGEKLFFGSGTQLSVL.

This clonotype was counted at least ten times. The chain combines TRBV19 with TRBJ1-2; TRBD1 matches 12 bases. The CDR3 is made up of 16 amino acids. V lost 10 bases and J lost 8; bases outside the gene matches: 17. CDR1 is LNHDA, CDR2 SQIVND, per germline (reference sequence). This chain's CDR3 is CAISIPGQGASRGYTF. For the CDR3, the DNA is TGTGCCATTTCTATACCGGGACAGGGGGCCAGTAGAGGCTACACCTTC.